The 15 T cell receptor beta chains reported below all come from one sample, sequenced in a study of blood T cell repertoires in COVID-19. Measured with immunoSEQ multiplex PCR; TCRdb has only the in-frame clones, and not every one. This sample has 150,000 to 200,000 clones, with approximately 80% found just once. Material for sequencing was peripheral blood. These TCRs come from a human donor in a cohort sampled during active COVID-19.

V usage is TRBV5-4 and J usage is TRBJ1-3, with D perhaps TRBD1 (6 bases). This CDR3 contains 14 residues. The V gene lost 4 bases and the J gene lost 8 bases, with 16 bases spanning the gap. Per germline, CDR1 SGHNT and CDR2 YYREEE (reference sequence). The DNA for the CDR3 is TGTGCCAGCAGCCGGGACATCGGGGCTGACACCATATATTTT. It codes for CASSRDIGADTIYF.

The chain combines TRBV14 with TRBJ2-3, with 7 bases identical to TRBD1. CDR3 length: 14 residues. From germline, CDR1 is SGHDN and CDR2 FVKESK. The V gene end was trimmed by 1 base and the J gene end by 6 bases; junction bases not matched to a gene: 4. The chain's CDR3 is CASSQAGGRDTQYF. CDR3 bases: TGTGCCAGCAGCCAAGCAGGGGGAAGGGATACGCAGTATTTT.

J is TRBJ2-7 and V is TRBV20-1, with 7 bases identical to TRBD2. From germline, CDR1 is DFQATT and CDR2 SNEGSKA (reference sequence). The V segment lost 3 bases and the J segment 4 bases; nucleotides outside the gene matches: 3. The CDR3 covers 12 residues. CDR3 DNA: TGCAGTGCTAGTATGGGGGGGTACGAGCAGTACTTC. Its translation: CSASMGGYEQYF.

V gene TRBV5-1 combines with J gene TRBJ2-1, with 11 bases aligning to TRBD2. The V gene end was trimmed by 4 bases and the J gene end by 7 bases; junction bases not matched to a gene: 7. The length of the CDR3 is 15 residues. Per germline, CDR1 SGHRS and CDR2 YFSETQ. Written as DNA, the CDR3 is TGCGCCAGCAGCACGGGACTAGCGGTCGGGAATGAGCAGTTCTTC. As protein: CASSTGLAVGNEQFF.

The rearrangement uses TRBV11-2 and TRBJ2-3; maybe TRBD2 (7 bases). CDR3 length: 14 amino acids. V was shortened by 1 base and J by 6 bases, with 11 bases between the two germline ends. Germline V gives CDR1 SGHAT, CDR2 FQNNGV. The CDR3 DNA reads TGTGCCAGCAGCTTAGTAGGGGGGGCGGATACGCAGTATTTT. This encodes CASSLVGGADTQYF.

This clone has a single count. The chain uses TRBV6-6 and TRBJ1-4; D is undetermined. This CDR3 spans 13 amino acids. V lost 7 bases and J lost 4, with 10 bases in between. The germline CDR1 and CDR2 sequences are MNHNY and SVGAGI (reference sequence). CDR3 nucleotides: TGTGCCAGCACAGGCCCCTATAATGAAAAACTGTTTTTT. Protein sequence: CASTGPYNEKLFF.

J is TRBJ1-1 and V is TRBV21-1; TRBD1 is the table's D call and was not checked against the DNA. TRBV21-1 is classified as a pseudogene. The CDR3 contains 17 residues. The CDR3 protein is CASSDRDREGMNTEAFF. The CDR3 DNA reads TGTGCCAGCAGCGACCGGGACAGGGAGGGTATGAACACTGAAGCTTTCTTT.

The V and J genes are TRBV19 and TRBJ1-1; no definite D call. The CDR3 runs to 15 residues. Germline CDR1 is LNHDA and CDR2 is SQIVND (reference sequence). V lost 4 bases to trimming and J lost 3 bases, with 15 bases between them. Here the CDR3 reads CASSRKRREDTEAFF. DNA for the CDR3: TGTGCCAGTAGTAGAAAACGGCGGGAGGACACTGAAGCTTTCTTT. Full variable domain (missing parts from reference TRBV19 and TRBJ1-1): DGGITQSPKYLFRKEGQNVTLSCEQNLNHDAMYWYRQDPGQGLRLIYYSQIVNDFQKGDIAEGYSVSREKKESFPLTVTSAQKNPTAFYLCASSRKRREDTEAFFGQGTRLTVV.

The V gene is TRBV7-8, the J gene TRBJ1-4, with D uncertain. V was trimmed by 5 bases and J by 0 bases, leaving 16 bases between them. Germline CDR1 is SGHVS and CDR2 is FQNEAQ. There are 17 residues in the CDR3. The CDR3 sequence is CASSPKARKTTNEKLFF. The CDR3 DNA reads TGTGCCAGCAGCCCAAAGGCTAGGAAAACAACTAATGAAAAACTGTTTTTT.

J is TRBJ2-7 and V is TRBV3-1 (or the pseudogene TRBV3-2), with D hard to call. The length of the CDR3 is 13 residues. V lost 4 bases, J lost 0 bases, and 7 bases lay in between. Germline CDR1 reads LGHDT; CDR2 reads YNNKEL (reference sequence). CDR3 bases: TGTGCCAGCAGCCCTACCCGCTCCTACGAGCAGTACTTC. As protein: CASSPTRSYEQYF.

This chain uses TRBV6-5 with TRBJ2-7, with D possibly being TRBD1 (6 bases). Germline CDR1 and CDR2: MNHEY and SVGAGI. The CDR3 is made up of 16 amino acids. V was clipped by 0 bases and J by 1 base, with 13 bases between them. The CDR3 loop reads CASSYSEGTRSYEQYF. For the CDR3, the DNA is TGTGCCAGCAGTTACTCTGAGGGGACAAGATCCTACGAGCAGTACTTC.

This chain links TRBV5-8 with TRBJ1-5; maybe TRBD1 (6 bases). The length of the CDR3 is 15 residues. Trimming left V 4 bases short and J 3 bases short, with 14 bases between. Germline V gene data show CDR1 as SGHTS and CDR2 as YDEGEE. The CDR3 protein is CASSHRVGDNQPQHF. CDR3 nucleotide sequence: TGTGCCAGCAGCCACAGGGTTGGGGACAATCAGCCCCAGCATTTT.

This chain uses TRBV6-5 with TRBJ2-2; perhaps TRBD1 as D (5 bases). CDR3 length: 14 residues. V was cut by 8 bases and J by 0 bases, with 10 bases left in between. Germline V gives CDR1 MNHEY, CDR2 SVGAGI. The CDR3 sequence is CASSRTTNTGELFF. The CDR3 DNA reads TGTGCCAGCTCTCGGACAACGAACACCGGGGAGCTGTTTTTT.

This clone was detected only once. The chain carries TRBV12-3 or TRBV12-4 and TRBJ1-2; D possibly corresponds to TRBD1 (6 bases). Trimming stripped 5 bases from V and 4 bases from J, with 11 bases between. This CDR3 has 13 amino acids. The CDR3, as DNA: TGTGCCAGCAGTCACCGGACAGTCTATGGCTACACCTTC. Its translation: CASSHRTVYGYTF.

The chain recombines TRBV19 with TRBJ1-5; perhaps TRBD1 as D (5 bases). This CDR3 has 15 residues. Trimming shortened V by 9 bases and J by 1 base, and 16 bases separated the two germline ends. From germline, CDR1 is LNHDA and CDR2 SQIVND (reference sequence). CDR3 sequence (DNA): TGTGCCAGCAAAAAGGGGTTGGTAAGCAATCAGCCCCAGCATTTT. This translates into CASKKGLVSNQPQHF.